A single sample is the source of the 16 T cell receptor beta chains below, sequenced in a study of post-analysis software for immune sequencing data. For these receptors, no antigen is known. Study-wide points: Compared with controls, patients had more of about 5 TRBV segments, including TRBV5-6, TRBV5-1 and TRBV20-1.

TCR beta cDNA libraries had unique molecular identifiers. TCRdb passed the PCR reads through MiXCR, listing each CDR3 protein once. This table holds about 770,000 distinct CDR3 sequences, approximately 44% found once. What was sequenced was blood. The receptors shown here come from a girl aged 5-17 years with multiple sclerosis.

This clonotype was detected a few times. The chain recombines TRBV7-9 with TRBJ2-7; weak D call: TRBD1 (6 bases). V dropped 6 bases and J dropped 0 bases, with 15 bases sitting between them. The CDR3 spans 15 residues. Per the germline V gene, CDR1 is SEHNR and CDR2 is FQNEAQ (reference sequence). The CDR3 nucleotides read TGTGCCAGCAGTCTTGGACAGTTCAGCTCCTACGAGCAGTACTTC. Its protein is CASSLGQFSSYEQYF.

This rearrangement joins TRBV6-6 to TRBJ2-3; TRBD2 agrees at 12 bases. Germline V gives CDR1 MNHNY, CDR2 SVGAGI (reference sequence). V gave up 5 bases and J gave up 3 bases; unmatched junction bases: 9. The CDR3 sequence is 17 residues long. CDR3 protein: CASSPRTSGVGTDTQYF. In DNA, the CDR3 is TGTGCCAGCAGTCCTCGGACTAGCGGGGTGGGGACAGATACGCAGTATTTT.

In its sample, this clonotype was seen a few times. The DNA of the CDR3 is TGCGCCACGTCTGGGCTAGCGGGGTACGAGCAGTACTTC. Protein product: CATSGLAGYEQYF. V usage is TRBV10-2 and J usage is TRBJ2-7, with 9 bases matching TRBD2. The V segment lost 10 bases and the J segment 4 bases; nucleotides outside the gene matches: 8. The V gene's germline CDR1 is WSHSY and CDR2 SAAADI. The CDR3 length is 13 residues.

For the CDR3, the DNA is TGTGCCAGCAGCTTGGTGCCAGCGGGAAGCACAGATACGCAGTATTTT. Translation gives CASSLVPAGSTDTQYF. V is TRBV7-2 and J is TRBJ2-3; 7 positions agree with TRBD2. Germline V gene lookup returns CDR1 SGHTA and CDR2 FQGNSA. The CDR3 has 16 amino acids. V lost 3 bases to trimming and J lost 0 bases; unmatched junction nucleotides: 6.

This clonotype was counted a few times. The rearrangement links TRBV29-1 to TRBJ2-3, with D perhaps matching TRBD2 (5 bases). V was cut by 5 bases and J by 0 bases, with 6 bases left in between. This CDR3 is 12 amino acids long. The germline gives CDR1 SQVTM, CDR2 ANQGSEA. Written as DNA, the CDR3 is TGCAGCGTTCGACTAAGCACAGATACGCAGTATTTT. This encodes CSVRLSTDTQYF.

This CDR3 is CASRLLADHTDTQYF. The CDR3 DNA is TGTGCCAGCAGGCTACTAGCGGACCACACAGATACGCAGTATTTT. The rearrangement links TRBV6-6 to TRBJ2-3, with 8 bases lining up with TRBD2. The length of the CDR3 is 15 residues. Germline CDR1 MNHNY, CDR2 SVGAGI (reference sequence). The trim removed 6 bases at V and 2 bases at J, leaving 7 bases unmatched.

The genes are TRBV12-3 or TRBV12-4 and TRBJ2-7; TRBD2 is a possible D gene (6 bases). The assigned J gene may be wrong: the sequence end matches TRBJ2-5 better. CDR3 length: 14 residues. CDR3 amino acids: CASSFRTIQETQYF. CDR3 coding DNA: TGTGCCAGCAGTTTCCGGACTATCCAGGAGACCCAGTACTTC.

V gene TRBV24-1 combines with J gene TRBJ2-3; possibly TRBD1 for D (6 bases). CDR1 and CDR2 from the germline V gene are KGHDR and SFDVKD. Trimming removed 0 bases from V and 4 bases from J, with 13 bases in between. The CDR3 is made up of 16 amino acids. This CDR3 is CATSDLKSSGADTQYF. The CDR3 DNA reads TGTGCCACCAGTGATTTGAAGTCCTCAGGGGCAGATACGCAGTATTTT.

The CDR3 region has the DNA TGTGCCAGCAGCCTTGGGGCAAGGACCGGGACAGGGGACTATGGCTACACCTTC. The encoded protein is CASSLGARTGTGDYGYTF. The chain joins TRBV7-9 to TRBJ1-2, with 10 bases fitting TRBD1. CDR1 is SEHNR and CDR2 is FQNEAQ in the germline V gene (reference sequence). The junction had 15 bases not matched to a gene; V was cut back by 5 bases and J by 3 bases. CDR3 length: 18 amino acids.

This clonotype has at least ten counts. V and J are TRBV27 and TRBJ1-1, with D uncertain. V lost 3 bases and J 5 bases, leaving 16 bases between the germline ends. CDR3 length equals 15 residues. Germline V gene lookup returns CDR1 MNHEY and CDR2 SMNVEV (reference sequence). CDR3 in amino acids: CASSLRGQIKTEAFF. CDR3 nucleotides: TGTGCCAGCAGTTTGAGAGGCCAAATTAAAACTGAAGCTTTCTTT.

This chain joins TRBV6-2 or TRBV6-3 and TRBJ1-5; a possible D gene is TRBD1 (6 bases). Trimming shortened V by 7 bases and J by 8 bases, and 18 bases separated the two germline ends. From germline, CDR1 is MNHEY and CDR2 SVGEGT. This CDR3 has 14 amino acids. CDR3 bases: TGTGCCAGCAACCAGGACAGCCCCAGAGAGCCCCAGCATTTT. Its translation is CASNQDSPREPQHF.

This clonotype was recorded at least ten times. V is TRBV5-5 and J is TRBJ1-5, with TRBD1 matching over 11 bases. This CDR3 has 15 residues. Per germline, CDR1 SGHKS and CDR2 YYEKEE (reference sequence). J lost 6 bases, V lost 0 bases, and 2 bases had no gene match. DNA of the CDR3: TGTGCCAGCAGCTTGGCCGGGACAGGGGGTCAGCCCCAGCATTTT. This encodes CASSLAGTGGQPQHF.

V usage is TRBV7-8 and J usage is TRBJ2-5; possibly TRBD1 for D (5 bases). Germline values: CDR1 SGHVS, CDR2 FQNEAQ. The CDR3 is 14 residues long. V was trimmed by 3 bases and J by 0 bases, leaving 8 bases between them. CDR3 region: CASSLTENQETQYF. The CDR3 coding sequence is TGTGCCAGCAGCTTGACAGAAAACCAAGAGACCCAGTACTTC. The full variable domain, completed using reference TRBV7-8 and TRBJ2-5, is GAGVSQSPRYKVAKRGQDVALRCDPISGHVSLFWYQQALGQGPEFLTYFQNEAQLDKSGLPSDRFFAERPEGSVSTLKIQRTQQEDSAVYLCASSLTENQETQYFGPGTRLLVL.

The table lists this clonotype with a few counts. The rearrangement links TRBV7-2 to TRBJ2-1; 12 bases agree with TRBD2. V dropped 1 base and J dropped 9; count of bases not matched to a gene: 4. The CDR3 is 15 amino acids. The germline V gene has CDR1 SGHTA and CDR2 FQGNSA. The CDR3 DNA follows: TGTGCCAGCAGCTTAGAGCTAGCGGGAGGGCGTGAGCAGTTCTTC. This gives the protein CASSLELAGGREQFF.

The chain is built from TRBV7-6 and TRBJ2-5; weak D call: TRBD1 (5 bases). With 5 bases removed from V and 3 bases from J, the gap between germline ends came to 13 bases. The CDR3 totals 14 residues. Per the germline V gene, CDR1 is SGHVS and CDR2 is FNYEAQ. The CDR3 here is CASSPLVGEETQYF. The CDR3 DNA follows: TGTGCCAGCAGCCCGCTTGTAGGGGAAGAGACCCAGTACTTC.

This clonotype appeared a single time. This chain connects TRBV15 to TRBJ2-4; D is unresolved. The J call may be in error: the DNA end matches TRBJ2-5 better. Germline V CDR1 and CDR2: LNHNV, YYDKDF (reference sequence). The CDR3 runs 12 residues. CDR3 coding DNA: TGTGCCACCAGGGACCTCCAAGAGACCCAGTACTTC. Protein product: CATRDLQETQYF.